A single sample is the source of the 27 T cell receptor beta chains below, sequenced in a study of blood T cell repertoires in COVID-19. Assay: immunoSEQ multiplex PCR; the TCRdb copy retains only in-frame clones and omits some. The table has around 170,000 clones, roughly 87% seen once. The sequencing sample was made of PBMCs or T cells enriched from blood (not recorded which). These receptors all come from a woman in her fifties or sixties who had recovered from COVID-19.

The CDR3 nucleotides read TGTGCCAGCAGTCTAAACAATGAGCAGTTCTTC. Translated, it gives CASSLNNEQFF. V gene TRBV28 combines with J gene TRBJ2-1; D is ambiguous. In germline, CDR1 is MDHEN, CDR2 SYDVKM. The CDR3 loop spans 11 amino acids. V dropped 5 bases and J dropped 5 bases, with 4 bases sitting between them.

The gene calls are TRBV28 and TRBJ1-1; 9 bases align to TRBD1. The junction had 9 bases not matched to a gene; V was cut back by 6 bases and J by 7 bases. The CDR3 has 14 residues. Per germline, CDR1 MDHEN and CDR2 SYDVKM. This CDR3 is CASRLTGGKVEAFF. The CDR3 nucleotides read TGTGCCAGCAGGCTGACAGGGGGAAAAGTTGAAGCTTTCTTT.

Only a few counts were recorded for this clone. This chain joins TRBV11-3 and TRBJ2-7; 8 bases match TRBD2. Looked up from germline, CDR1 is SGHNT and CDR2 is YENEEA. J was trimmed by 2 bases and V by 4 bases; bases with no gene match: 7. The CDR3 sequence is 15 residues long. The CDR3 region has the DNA TGTGCCAGCAGCTCGCCGGGACTAGGAGCCTACGAGCAGTACTTC. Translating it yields CASSSPGLGAYEQYF.

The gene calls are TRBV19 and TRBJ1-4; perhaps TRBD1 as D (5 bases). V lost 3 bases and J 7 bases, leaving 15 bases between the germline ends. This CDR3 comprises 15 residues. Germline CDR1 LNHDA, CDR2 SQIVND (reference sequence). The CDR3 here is CASSIGLLQAEKLFF. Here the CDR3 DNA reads TGTGCCAGTAGTATTGGTTTACTACAGGCTGAAAAACTGTTTTTT.

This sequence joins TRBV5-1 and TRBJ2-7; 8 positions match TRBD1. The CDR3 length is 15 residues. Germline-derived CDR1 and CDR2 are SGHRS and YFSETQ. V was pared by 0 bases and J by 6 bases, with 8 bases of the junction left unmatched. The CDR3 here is CASSLDWTGPAEQYF. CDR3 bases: TGCGCCAGCAGCTTGGACTGGACAGGGCCTGCCGAGCAGTACTTC.

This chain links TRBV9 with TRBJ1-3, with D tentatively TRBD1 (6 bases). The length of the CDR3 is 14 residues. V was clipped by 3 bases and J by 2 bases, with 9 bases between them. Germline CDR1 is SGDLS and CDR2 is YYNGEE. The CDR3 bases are TGTGCCAGCAGCGCCCGGACAGCTGGAAACACCATATATTTT. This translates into CASSARTAGNTIYF.

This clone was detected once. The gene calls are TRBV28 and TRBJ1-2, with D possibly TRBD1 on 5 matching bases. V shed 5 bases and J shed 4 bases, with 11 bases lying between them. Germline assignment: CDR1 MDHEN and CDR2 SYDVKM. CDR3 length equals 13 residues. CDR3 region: CASSLGASYGYTF. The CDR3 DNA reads TGTGCCAGCAGTCTTGGGGCGTCCTATGGCTACACCTTC.

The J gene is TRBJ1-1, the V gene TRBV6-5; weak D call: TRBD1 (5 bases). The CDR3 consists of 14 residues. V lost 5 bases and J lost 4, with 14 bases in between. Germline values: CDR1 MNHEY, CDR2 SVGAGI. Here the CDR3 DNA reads TGTGCCAGCAGTCCCCCAGGGTCCCGCACTGAAGCTTTCTTT. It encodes CASSPPGSRTEAFF.

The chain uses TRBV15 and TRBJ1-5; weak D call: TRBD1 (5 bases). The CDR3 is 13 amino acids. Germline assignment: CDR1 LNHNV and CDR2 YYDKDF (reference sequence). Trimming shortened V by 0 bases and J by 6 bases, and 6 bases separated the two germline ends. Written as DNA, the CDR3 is TGTGCCACCAGCAGAGAAGGGGTTCAGCCCCAGCATTTT. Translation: CATSREGVQPQHF.

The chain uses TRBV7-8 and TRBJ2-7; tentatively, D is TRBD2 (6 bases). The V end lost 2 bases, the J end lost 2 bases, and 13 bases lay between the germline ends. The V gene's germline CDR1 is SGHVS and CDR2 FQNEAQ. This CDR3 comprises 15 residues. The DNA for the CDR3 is TGTGCCAGCAGCTTATTGGCGGGGCCAGCCTACGAGCAGTACTTC. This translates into CASSLLAGPAYEQYF.

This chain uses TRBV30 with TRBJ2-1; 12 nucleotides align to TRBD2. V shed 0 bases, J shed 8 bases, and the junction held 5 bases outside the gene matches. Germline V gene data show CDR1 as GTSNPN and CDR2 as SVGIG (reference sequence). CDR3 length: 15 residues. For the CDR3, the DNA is TGTGCCTGGAGTGTAGCCCTAGCGGGAGGGGATGAGCAGTTCTTC. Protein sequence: CAWSVALAGGDEQFF.

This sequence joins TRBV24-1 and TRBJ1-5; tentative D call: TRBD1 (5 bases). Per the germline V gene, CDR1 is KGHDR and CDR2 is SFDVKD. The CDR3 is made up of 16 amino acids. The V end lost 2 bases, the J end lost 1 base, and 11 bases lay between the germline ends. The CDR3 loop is CATSDSGGESNQPQHF. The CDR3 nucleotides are TGTGCCACCAGTGATTCGGGAGGGGAAAGCAATCAGCCCCAGCATTTT.

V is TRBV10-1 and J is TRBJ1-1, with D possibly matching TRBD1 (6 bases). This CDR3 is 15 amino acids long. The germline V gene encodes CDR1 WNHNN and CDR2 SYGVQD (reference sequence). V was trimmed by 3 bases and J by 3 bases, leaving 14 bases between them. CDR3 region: CASSDQQGYYTEAFF. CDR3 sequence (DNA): TGCGCCAGCAGTGACCAACAGGGTTATTACACTGAAGCTTTCTTT.

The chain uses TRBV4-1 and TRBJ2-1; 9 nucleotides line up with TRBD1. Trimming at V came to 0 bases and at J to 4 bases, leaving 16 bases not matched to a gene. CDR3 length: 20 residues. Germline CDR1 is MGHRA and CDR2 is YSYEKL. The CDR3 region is CASSQDFGLSGTGMYNEQFF. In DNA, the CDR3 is TGCGCCAGCAGCCAAGATTTTGGGTTGAGTGGGACAGGGATGTACAATGAGCAGTTCTTC.

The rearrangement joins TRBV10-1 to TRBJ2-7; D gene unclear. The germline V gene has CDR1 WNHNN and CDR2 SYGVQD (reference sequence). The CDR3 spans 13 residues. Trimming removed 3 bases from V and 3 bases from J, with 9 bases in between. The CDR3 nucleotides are TGCGCCAGCAGTGACAGCCAGGACTACGAGCAGTACTTC. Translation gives CASSDSQDYEQYF.

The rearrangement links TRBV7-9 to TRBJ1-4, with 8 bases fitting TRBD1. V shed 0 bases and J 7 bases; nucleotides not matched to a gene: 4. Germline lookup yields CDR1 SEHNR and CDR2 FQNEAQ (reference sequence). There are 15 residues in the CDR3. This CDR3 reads CASSLAGTGSEKLFF. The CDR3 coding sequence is TGTGCCAGCAGCTTAGCCGGGACAGGCAGTGAAAAACTGTTTTTT.

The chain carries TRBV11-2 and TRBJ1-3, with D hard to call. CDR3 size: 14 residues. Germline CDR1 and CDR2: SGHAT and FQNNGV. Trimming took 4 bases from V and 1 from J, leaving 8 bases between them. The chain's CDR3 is CASSSGGSGNTIYF. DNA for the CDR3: TGTGCCAGCAGCTCAGGAGGGTCTGGAAACACCATATATTTT.

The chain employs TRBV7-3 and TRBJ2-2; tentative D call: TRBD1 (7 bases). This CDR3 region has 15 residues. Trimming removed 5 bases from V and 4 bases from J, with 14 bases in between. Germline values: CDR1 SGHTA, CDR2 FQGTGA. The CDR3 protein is CASSQNRGGTGELFF. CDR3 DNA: TGTGCCAGCAGCCAGAACAGGGGAGGCACCGGGGAGCTGTTTTTT.

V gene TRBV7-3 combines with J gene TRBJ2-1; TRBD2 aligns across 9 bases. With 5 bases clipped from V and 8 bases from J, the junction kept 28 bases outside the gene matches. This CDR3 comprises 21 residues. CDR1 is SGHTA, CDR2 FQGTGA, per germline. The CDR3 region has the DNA TGTGCCAGCAGCCCCTCCGCTCGGGACAGAGCCGGGACTAGCAACGGGGATGAGCAGTTCTTC. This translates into CASSPSARDRAGTSNGDEQFF.

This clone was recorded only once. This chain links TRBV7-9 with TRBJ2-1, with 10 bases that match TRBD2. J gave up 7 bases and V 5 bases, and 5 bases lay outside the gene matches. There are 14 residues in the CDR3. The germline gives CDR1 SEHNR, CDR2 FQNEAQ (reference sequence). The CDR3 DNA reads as TGTGCCAGCAGCACAGGACTAGCGGAGAATGAGCAGTTCTTC. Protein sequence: CASSTGLAENEQFF.

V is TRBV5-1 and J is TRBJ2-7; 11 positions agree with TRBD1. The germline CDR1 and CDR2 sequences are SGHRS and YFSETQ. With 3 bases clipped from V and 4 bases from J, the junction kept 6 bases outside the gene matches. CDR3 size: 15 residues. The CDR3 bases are TGCGCCAGCAGCTGGGGACAGGGGGGACTTTACGAGCAGTACTTC. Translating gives CASSWGQGGLYEQYF.

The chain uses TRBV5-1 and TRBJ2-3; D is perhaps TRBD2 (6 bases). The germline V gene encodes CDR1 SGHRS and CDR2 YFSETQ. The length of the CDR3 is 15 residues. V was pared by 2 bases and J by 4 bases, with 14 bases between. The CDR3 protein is CASSFVGAGSDTQYF. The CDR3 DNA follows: TGCGCCAGCAGCTTTGTCGGTGCGGGGTCAGATACGCAGTATTTT.

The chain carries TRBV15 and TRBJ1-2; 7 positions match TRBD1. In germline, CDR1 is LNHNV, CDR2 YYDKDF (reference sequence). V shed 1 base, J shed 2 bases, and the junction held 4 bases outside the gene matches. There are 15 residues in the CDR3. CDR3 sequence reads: CATSRGPGQNYGYTF. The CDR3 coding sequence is TGTGCCACCAGCAGAGGCCCGGGACAGAACTATGGCTACACCTTC.

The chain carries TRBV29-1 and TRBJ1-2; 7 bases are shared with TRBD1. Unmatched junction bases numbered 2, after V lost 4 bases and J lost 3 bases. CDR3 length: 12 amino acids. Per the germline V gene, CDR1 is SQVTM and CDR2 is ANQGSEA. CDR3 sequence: CSVGQGYYGYTF. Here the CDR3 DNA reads TGCAGCGTTGGACAGGGATACTATGGCTACACCTTC.

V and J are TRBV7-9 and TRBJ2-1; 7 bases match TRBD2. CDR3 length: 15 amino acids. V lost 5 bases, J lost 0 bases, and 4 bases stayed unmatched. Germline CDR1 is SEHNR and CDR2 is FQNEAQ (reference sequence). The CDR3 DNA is TGTGCCAGCAGCCCGCGCGGGAGCTCCTACAATGAGCAGTTCTTC. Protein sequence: CASSPRGSSYNEQFF. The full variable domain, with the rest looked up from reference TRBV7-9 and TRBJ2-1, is DTGVSQNPRHKITKRGQNVTFRCDPISEHNRLYWYRQTLGQGPEFLTYFQNEAQLEKSRLLSDRFSAERPKGSFSTLEIQRTEQGDSAMYLCASSPRGSSYNEQFFGPGTRLTVL.

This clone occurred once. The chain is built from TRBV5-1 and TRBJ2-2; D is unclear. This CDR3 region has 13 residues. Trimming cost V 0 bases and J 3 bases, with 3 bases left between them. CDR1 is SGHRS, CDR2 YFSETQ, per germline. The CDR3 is CASSLVDTGELFF. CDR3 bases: TGCGCCAGCAGCTTGGTAGACACCGGGGAGCTGTTTTTT.

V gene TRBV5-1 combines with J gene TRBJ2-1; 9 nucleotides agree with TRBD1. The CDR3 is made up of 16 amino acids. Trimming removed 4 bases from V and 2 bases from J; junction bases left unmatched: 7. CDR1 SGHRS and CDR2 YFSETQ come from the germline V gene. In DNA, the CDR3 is TGCGCCAGCAGCCGGACAGGGGTGACCACCTACAATGAGCAGTTCTTC. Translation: CASSRTGVTTYNEQFF.